Listed here is a single TCR beta chain. This specimen comes from a study of shared clonotypes between healthy human individuals. Germline assignment: CDR1 MNHEY and CDR2 SMNVEV (reference sequence). V lost 5 bases, J lost 0 bases, and 2 bases stayed unmatched. The CDR3 loop spans 15 amino acids. Some clones are missing from TCRdb's copy, which holds only in-frame ones; the method was immunoSEQ multiplex PCR. The sample contains about 490,000 clones, 60% to 80% of which appear only once. This clonotype was obtained from a woman between 40 and 50 years old in good health. Some clones in this sample may be carry-over from other donors' samples. The V and J genes are TRBV27 and TRBJ2-7, with TRBD2 matching over 12 bases. The material sequenced was PBMCs. The CDR3 region has the DNA TGTGCCAGCAGTCCACTAGCGGGAGGCTCCTACGAGCAGTACTTC. Translating gives CASSPLAGGSYEQYF.